Listed here are 5 T cell receptor beta chains from one sample, sequenced in a study of beta chain features in type 1 diabetes. Study findings and constraints: Across all four CD4+ subsets, people with type 1 diabetes showed modestly shorter TCRB CDR3s.

Their antigens remain unidentified. Since all of the isolated RNA was reverse transcribed, expressed TCRB transcripts were what got sequenced. Method: immunoSEQ multiplex PCR; TCRdb's copy keeps in-frame clones and lacks some. The sample holds about 170,000 clones; 7.8% are singletons and the top ten take 0.94%. Source material: central memory CD4+ T cells from blood. Every receptor here comes from a middle-aged woman with type 1 diabetes.

This clone has just a few counts. The V and J genes are TRBV7-2 and TRBJ2-5; D is unclear. Per germline, CDR1 SGHTA and CDR2 FQGNSA. The CDR3 totals 13 residues. Trimming pared 5 bases from V and 1 base from J, leaving 8 bases between. In DNA, the CDR3 is TGTGCCAGCAGCCGTAGCAGCCAAGAGACCCAGTACTTC. As protein: CASSRSSQETQYF.

This clone was counted a few times. The rearrangement joins TRBV19 to TRBJ2-4; maybe TRBD1 (6 bases). The germline gives CDR1 LNHDA, CDR2 SQIVND (reference sequence). This CDR3 is 12 amino acids long. V was cut by 3 bases and J by 7 bases, with 7 bases left in between. The chain's CDR3 is CASSITGNIQYF. The CDR3, as DNA: TGTGCCAGTAGTATTACAGGGAACATTCAGTACTTC.

The chain links TRBV9 to TRBJ1-6; D unclear. Germline V gene data show CDR1 as SGDLS and CDR2 as YYNGEE. The CDR3 length is 13 residues. Trimming left V 2 bases short and J 7 bases short, with 7 bases between. For the CDR3, the DNA is TGTGCCAGCAGCGTGGAGCGCAATTCACCCCTCCACTTT. This gives the protein CASSVERNSPLHF. The full variable domain, rest sourced from reference TRBV9 and TRBJ1-6, is DSGVTQTPKHLITATGQRVTLRCSPRSGDLSVYWYQQSLDQGLQFLIQYYNGEERAKGNILERFSAQQFPDLHSELNLSSLELGDSALYFCASSVERNSPLHFGNGTRLTVT.

This clone was picked up many times. The chain links TRBV30 to TRBJ2-4, with a weak D call TRBD2 (5 bases). Germline assignment: CDR1 GTSNPN and CDR2 SVGIG (reference sequence). CDR3 size: 14 residues. Between the trimmed V and J ends, which lost 4 bases and 2 bases, there was a span of 12 bases. CDR3 region: CAWMGSYTKNIQYF. For the CDR3, the DNA is TGTGCCTGGATGGGGAGCTACACCAAAAACATTCAGTACTTC.

This clone was picked up a small number of times. The chain employs TRBV5-1 and TRBJ2-7; TRBD1 aligns across 7 bases. V trimming: 4 bases; J trimming: 0 bases; junction bases outside the gene matches: 4. CDR1 is SGHRS and CDR2 is YFSETQ in the germline V gene. The CDR3 has 14 amino acids. This CDR3 reads CASSGRDSSYEQYF. CDR3 nucleotide sequence: TGCGCCAGCAGCGGCCGGGACAGCTCCTACGAGCAGTACTTC.